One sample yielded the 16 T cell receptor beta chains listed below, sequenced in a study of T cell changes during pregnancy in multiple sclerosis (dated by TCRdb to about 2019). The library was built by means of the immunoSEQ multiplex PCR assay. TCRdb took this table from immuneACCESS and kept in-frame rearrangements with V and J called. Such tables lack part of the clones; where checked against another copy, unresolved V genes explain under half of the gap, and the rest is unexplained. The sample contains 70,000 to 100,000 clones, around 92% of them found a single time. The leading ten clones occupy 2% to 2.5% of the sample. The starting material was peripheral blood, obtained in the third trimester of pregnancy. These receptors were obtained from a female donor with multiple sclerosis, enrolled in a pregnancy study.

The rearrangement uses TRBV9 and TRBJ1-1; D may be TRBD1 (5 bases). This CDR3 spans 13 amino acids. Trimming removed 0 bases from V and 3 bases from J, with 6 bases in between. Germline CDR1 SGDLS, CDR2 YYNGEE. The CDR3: CASSVGDYTEAFF. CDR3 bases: TGTGCCAGCAGCGTAGGGGACTACACTGAAGCTTTCTTT. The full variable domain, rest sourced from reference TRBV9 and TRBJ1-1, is DSGVTQTPKHLITATGQRVTLRCSPRSGDLSVYWYQQSLDQGLQFLIQYYNGEERAKGNILERFSAQQFPDLHSELNLSSLELGDSALYFCASSVGDYTEAFFGQGTRLTVV.

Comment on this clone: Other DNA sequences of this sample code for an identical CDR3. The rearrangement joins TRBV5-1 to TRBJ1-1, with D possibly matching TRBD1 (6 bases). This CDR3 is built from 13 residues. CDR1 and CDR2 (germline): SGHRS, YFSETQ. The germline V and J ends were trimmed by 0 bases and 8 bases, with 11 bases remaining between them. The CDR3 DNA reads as TGCGCCAGCAGCTTGGGAACAGGGACCGAAGCTTTCTTT. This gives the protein CASSLGTGTEAFF.

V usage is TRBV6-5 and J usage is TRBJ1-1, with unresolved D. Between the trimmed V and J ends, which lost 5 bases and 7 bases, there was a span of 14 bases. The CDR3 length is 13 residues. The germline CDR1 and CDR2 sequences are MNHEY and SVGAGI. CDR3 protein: CASSLILSNEAFF. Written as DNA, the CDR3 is TGTGCCAGCAGTCTTATCCTCAGTAATGAAGCTTTCTTT.

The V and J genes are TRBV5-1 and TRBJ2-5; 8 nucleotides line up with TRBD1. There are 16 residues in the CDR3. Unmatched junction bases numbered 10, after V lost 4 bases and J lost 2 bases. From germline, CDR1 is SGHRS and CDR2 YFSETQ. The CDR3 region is CASSLNQGAPQETQYF. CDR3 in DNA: TGCGCCAGCAGCCTAAACCAGGGGGCGCCTCAAGAGACCCAGTACTTC.

As DNA, the CDR3 is TGCGCCAGCAGCTTGGAGCTCTCTGGAAACACCATATATTTT. Amino acids: CASSLELSGNTIYF. The chain recombines TRBV5-1 with TRBJ1-3; no reliable D call. The CDR3 totals 14 residues. Germline V gene lookup returns CDR1 SGHRS and CDR2 YFSETQ. V was trimmed by 0 bases and J by 0 bases, leaving 4 bases between them.

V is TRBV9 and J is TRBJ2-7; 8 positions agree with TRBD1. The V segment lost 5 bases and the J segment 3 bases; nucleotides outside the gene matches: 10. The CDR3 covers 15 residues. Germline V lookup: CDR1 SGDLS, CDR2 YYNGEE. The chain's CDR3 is CASRRFRDRIYEQYF. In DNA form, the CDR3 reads TGTGCCAGCAGAAGATTCCGGGACAGGATCTACGAGCAGTACTTC.

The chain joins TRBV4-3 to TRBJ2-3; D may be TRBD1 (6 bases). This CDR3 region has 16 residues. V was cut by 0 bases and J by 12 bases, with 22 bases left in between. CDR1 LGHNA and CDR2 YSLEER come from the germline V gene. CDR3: CASSQDVRDKLIPQYF. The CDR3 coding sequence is TGCGCCAGCAGCCAAGACGTTCGGGACAAACTAATACCCCAGTATTTT.

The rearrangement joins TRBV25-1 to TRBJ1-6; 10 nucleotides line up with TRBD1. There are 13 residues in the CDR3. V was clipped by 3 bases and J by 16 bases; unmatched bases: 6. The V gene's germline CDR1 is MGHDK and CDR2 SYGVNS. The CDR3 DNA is TGTGCCAGCAGTGACCTTGGGGACAGGGGACTCCACTTT. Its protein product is CASSDLGDRGLHF.

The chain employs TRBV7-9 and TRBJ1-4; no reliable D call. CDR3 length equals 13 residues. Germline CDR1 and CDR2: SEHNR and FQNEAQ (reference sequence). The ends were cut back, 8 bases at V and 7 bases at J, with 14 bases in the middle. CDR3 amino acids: CASPSGPGEKLFF. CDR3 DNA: TGTGCCAGCCCATCCGGCCCAGGTGAAAAACTGTTTTTT.

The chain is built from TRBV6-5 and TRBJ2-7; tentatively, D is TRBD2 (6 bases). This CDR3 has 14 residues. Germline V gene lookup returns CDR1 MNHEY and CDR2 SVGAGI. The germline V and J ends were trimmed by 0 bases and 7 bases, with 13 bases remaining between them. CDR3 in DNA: TGTGCCAGCAGTTACTCCCCGGGAGTGGGTGAGCAGTACTTC. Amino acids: CASSYSPGVGEQYF.

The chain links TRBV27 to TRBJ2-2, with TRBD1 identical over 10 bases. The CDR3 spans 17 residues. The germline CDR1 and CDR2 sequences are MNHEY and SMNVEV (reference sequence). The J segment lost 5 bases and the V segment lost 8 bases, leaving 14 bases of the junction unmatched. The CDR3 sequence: CASGTARDRGRTGELFF. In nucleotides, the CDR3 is TGTGCCAGCGGGACCGCCCGGGACAGGGGACGAACCGGGGAGCTGTTTTTT.

DNA for the CDR3: TGTGCCAGCAGCCTACCGGGACAGGAAGCTTTCTTT. It specifies CASSLPGQEAFF. The V gene is TRBV5-6, the J gene TRBJ1-1; TRBD1 matches at 7 bases. Germline CDR1 is SGHDT and CDR2 is YYEEEE. There are 12 residues in the CDR3. The junction had 5 bases not matched to a gene; V was cut back by 4 bases and J by 8 bases.

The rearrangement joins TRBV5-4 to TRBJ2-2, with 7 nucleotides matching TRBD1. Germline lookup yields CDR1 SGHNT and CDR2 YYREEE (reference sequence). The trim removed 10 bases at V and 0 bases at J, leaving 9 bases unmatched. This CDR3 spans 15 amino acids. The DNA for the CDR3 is TGTGCCGGGGGACAGTCTAACGCGAACACCGGGGAGCTGTTTTTT. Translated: CAGGQSNANTGELFF.

CDR3 amino acids: CASSYSNREKQFF. The CDR3 nucleotides are TGTGCCAGCAGTTACTCGAACCGGGAGAAGCAGTTCTTC. This sequence joins TRBV6-5 and TRBJ2-1; tentatively, D is TRBD2 (6 bases). The CDR3 has 13 amino acids. V was cut by 0 bases and J by 11 bases, with 11 bases left in between. Germline values: CDR1 MNHEY, CDR2 SVGAGI.

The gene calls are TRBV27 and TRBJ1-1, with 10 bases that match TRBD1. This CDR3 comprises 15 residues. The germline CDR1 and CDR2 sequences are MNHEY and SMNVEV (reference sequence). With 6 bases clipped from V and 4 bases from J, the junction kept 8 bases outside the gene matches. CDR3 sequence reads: CASRGPGQGPTEAFF. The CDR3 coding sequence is TGTGCCAGCAGGGGGCCGGGACAGGGGCCCACTGAAGCTTTCTTT.

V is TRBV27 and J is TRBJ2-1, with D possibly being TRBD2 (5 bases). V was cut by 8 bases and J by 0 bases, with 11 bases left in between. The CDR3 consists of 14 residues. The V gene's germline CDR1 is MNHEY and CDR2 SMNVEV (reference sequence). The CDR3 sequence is CASVRGISYNEQFF. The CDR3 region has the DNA TGTGCCAGCGTACGGGGAATCTCCTACAATGAGCAGTTCTTC.